A single sample gave rise to the 21 T cell receptor beta chains below, sequenced in a study of PD-1 blockade in classical Hodgkin lymphoma. The time point denotes: cycle 4 day 1 (C4D1), after 5 to 7 weeks of nivolumab. Each patient's relapse followed autologous stem cell transplantation, and brentuximab vedotin exposure varied. TCRdb's copy holds only in-frame clones and misses some; the assay was immunoSEQ multiplex PCR. This table holds about 24,000 clones, under 90% found once. Material: peripheral blood mononuclear cells (PBMCs), obtained before the fourth cycle of nivolumab. Source of these receptors: a human donor with classical Hodgkin lymphoma.

The J gene is TRBJ1-6, the V gene TRBV15; D may be TRBD1 (6 bases). Looked up from germline, CDR1 is LNHNV and CDR2 is YYDKDF (reference sequence). CDR3 length equals 17 residues. With 1 base removed from V and 7 bases from J, the gap between germline ends came to 17 bases. CDR3 sequence: CATSRADSGSGNSPLHF. The CDR3 DNA follows: TGTGCCACCAGCAGAGCGGACAGTGGATCTGGAAATTCACCCCTCCACTTT.

This clone has only one observation. The chain recombines TRBV4-1 with TRBJ1-1; 8 nucleotides align to TRBD1. The CDR3 runs 17 residues. Germline V gene lookup returns CDR1 MGHRA and CDR2 YSYEKL. After removal of 3 bases from V and 1 base from J, the junction contained 10 bases not matched to a gene. The CDR3 loop is CASSHTGGRGPNTEAFF. The DNA of the CDR3 is TGCGCCAGCAGCCACACCGGGGGCAGGGGGCCGAACACTGAAGCTTTCTTT.

This sequence joins TRBV4-3 and TRBJ1-4; 9 bases fit TRBD1. With V trimmed by 4 bases and J by 5 bases, 2 bases remained unmatched. The CDR3 totals 14 residues. Germline assignment: CDR1 LGHNA and CDR2 YSLEER. Written as DNA, the CDR3 is TGCGCCAGCAGCCGGACAGGGGAAAATGAAAAACTGTTTTTT. Amino acid sequence: CASSRTGENEKLFF.

The chain has TRBV27 and TRBJ1-5; 8 nucleotides match TRBD1. V was clipped by 5 bases and J by 5 bases; unmatched bases: 14. Per the germline V gene, CDR1 is MNHEY and CDR2 is SMNVEV (reference sequence). CDR3 length equals 17 residues. CDR3 loop: CASSPHRTGGNDQPQHF. The CDR3 DNA follows: TGTGCCAGCAGTCCTCACCGAACAGGGGGTAACGATCAGCCCCAGCATTTT.

This clone was counted a single time. The chain couples TRBV4-3 to TRBJ2-3; TRBD2 might be the D (6 bases). V lost 0 bases and J 2 bases, leaving 9 bases between the germline ends. In germline, CDR1 is LGHNA, CDR2 YSLEER. The CDR3 consists of 15 residues. This CDR3 is CASSQDGRNTDTQYF. CDR3 in DNA: TGCGCCAGCAGCCAAGATGGGAGGAACACAGATACGCAGTATTTT.

In its sample, this clone was seen a few times. The chain couples TRBV2 to TRBJ1-5; no firm D call. V was trimmed by 3 bases and J by 7 bases, leaving 13 bases between them. This CDR3 comprises 14 residues. The germline gives CDR1 SNHLY, CDR2 FYNNEI. CDR3 nucleotides: TGTGCCAGCAGTGACGTGACCCCGGAGCAGCCCCAGCATTTT. Translating it yields CASSDVTPEQPQHF.

The chain has TRBV27 and TRBJ2-1, with a weak D call TRBD2 (5 bases). The CDR3 runs to 13 residues. Germline V CDR1 and CDR2: MNHEY, SMNVEV (reference sequence). Trimming shortened V by 7 bases and J by 2 bases, and 9 bases separated the two germline ends. In DNA, the CDR3 is TGTGCCAGCATGAGCGGTACCTACAATGAGCAGTTCTTC. Translated, it gives CASMSGTYNEQFF.

This chain joins TRBV5-5 and TRBJ1-4; D gene unclear. V dropped 0 bases and J dropped 3 bases, with 3 bases sitting between them. The CDR3 consists of 13 residues. Germline values: CDR1 SGHKS, CDR2 YYEKEE (reference sequence). DNA for the CDR3: TGTGCCAGCAGCTTGGGCGCTAATGAAAAACTGTTTTTT. Amino acids: CASSLGANEKLFF.

V usage is TRBV11-2 and J usage is TRBJ2-1, with a weak D call TRBD1 (6 bases). Germline-derived CDR1 and CDR2 are SGHAT and FQNNGV. This CDR3 region has 15 residues. V lost 5 bases to trimming and J lost 2 bases, with 13 bases between them. The CDR3 loop is CASSPTGSPYNEQFF. For the CDR3, the DNA is TGTGCCAGCAGCCCCACAGGGAGTCCCTACAATGAGCAGTTCTTC.

CDR3 in amino acids: CASSSAGAQPYEQYF. The CDR3 DNA is TGTGCCAGCAGCTCCGCAGGGGCCCAACCCTACGAGCAGTACTTC. The V and J genes are TRBV5-4 and TRBJ2-7, with D tentatively TRBD1 (6 bases). Germline V gene data show CDR1 as SGHNT and CDR2 as YYREEE (reference sequence). The CDR3 runs to 15 residues. Trimming left V 3 bases short and J 2 bases short, with 15 bases between. Variable domain in full (rest from reference TRBV5-4 and TRBJ2-7): ETGVTQSPTHLIKTRGQQVTLRCSSQSGHNTVSWYQQALGQGPQFIFQYYREEENGRGNFPPRFSGLQFPNYSSELNVNALELDDSALYLCASSSAGAQPYEQYFGPGTRLTVT.

This clone was found a few times. This chain joins TRBV2 and TRBJ2-1, with a weak D call TRBD2 (6 bases). The V gene's germline CDR1 is SNHLY and CDR2 FYNNEI. The CDR3 totals 13 residues. With 5 bases removed from V and 4 bases from J, the gap between germline ends came to 9 bases. CDR3 loop: CASSPGLYNEQFF. As DNA, the CDR3 is TGTGCCAGCAGTCCTGGACTATACAATGAGCAGTTCTTC.

The CDR3 sequence: CASSSGGKWNYGYTF. The CDR3 nucleotides read TGTGCCAGCAGTTCAGGGGGGAAATGGAACTATGGCTACACCTTC. The gene calls are TRBV27 and TRBJ1-2; 7 positions agree with TRBD1. The junction had 7 bases not matched to a gene; V was cut back by 4 bases and J by 2 bases. Germline CDR1 reads MNHEY; CDR2 reads SMNVEV (reference sequence). The CDR3 spans 15 residues.

The rearrangement joins TRBV27 to TRBJ2-2; D uncertain. CDR1 is MNHEY and CDR2 is SMNVEV in the germline V gene (reference sequence). V was pared by 5 bases and J by 0 bases, with 7 bases between. The CDR3 is 14 residues long. The CDR3 nucleotides read TGTGCCAGCAGTCCGGGTTCGAACACCGGGGAGCTGTTTTTT. It encodes CASSPGSNTGELFF.

The V gene is TRBV25-1, the J gene TRBJ1-1; 9 nucleotides match TRBD1. V dropped 1 base and J dropped 4; count of bases not matched to a gene: 4. This CDR3 comprises 15 residues. CDR1 MGHDK and CDR2 SYGVNS come from the germline V gene. CDR3 sequence (DNA): TGTGCCAGCAGTGAATTTCGGGGACAGGGCACTGAAGCTTTCTTT. It codes for CASSEFRGQGTEAFF. Filled out from reference TRBV25-1 and TRBJ1-1, the complete variable domain reads EADIYQTPRYLVIGTGKKITLECSQTMGHDKMYWYQQDPGMELHLIHYSYGVNSTEKGDLSSESTVSRIRTEHFPLTLESARPSHTSQYLCASSEFRGQGTEAFFGQGTRLTVV.

The count of this clone is one. The genes are TRBV28 and TRBJ1-5; D call uncertain. V was pared by 9 bases and J by 0 bases, with 15 bases between. Germline assignment: CDR1 MDHEN and CDR2 SYDVKM. CDR3 length: 15 amino acids. CDR3 DNA: TGTGCCAGTCTTCCCGCGGAGTATAGCAATCAGCCCCAGCATTTT. It translates to CASLPAEYSNQPQHF. Full variable domain (outside the CDR3, taken from reference TRBV28 and TRBJ1-5): DVKVTQSSRYLVKRTGEKVFLECVQDMDHENMFWYRQDPGLGLRLIYFSYDVKMKEKGDIPEGYSVSREKKERFSLILESASTNQTSMYLCASLPAEYSNQPQHFGDGTRLSIL.

The sample holds a few counts of this clone. This sequence joins TRBV5-1 and TRBJ2-5; D is unclear. This CDR3 spans 14 amino acids. Per the germline V gene, CDR1 is SGHRS and CDR2 is YFSETQ. Trimming removed 1 base from V and 0 bases from J, with 7 bases in between. DNA of the CDR3: TGCGCCAGCAGCTTGTTGAGGAACCAAGAGACCCAGTACTTC. This sequence encodes CASSLLRNQETQYF.

The CDR3 DNA sequence: TGCGCCAGCAGCCAAGAAAAAAGGACGGGGGAGACCCAGTACTTC. The encoded protein is CASSQEKRTGETQYF. The chain couples TRBV4-1 to TRBJ2-5; D is possibly TRBD2 (5 bases). V shed 0 bases and J shed 5 bases, with 13 bases lying between them. Per germline, CDR1 MGHRA and CDR2 YSYEKL. The CDR3 contains 15 residues.

This clone turned up a few times. The chain has TRBV2 and TRBJ2-7; unclear D gene. This CDR3 region has 14 residues. Trimming cost V 6 bases and J 0 bases, with 12 bases left between them. The germline CDR1 and CDR2 sequences are SNHLY and FYNNEI. DNA of the CDR3: TGTGCCAGCAGCTCGGACGCTACCTCCTACGAGCAGTACTTC. This translates into CASSSDATSYEQYF.

This chain uses TRBV5-1 with TRBJ1-2; D is undetermined. Trimming took 0 bases from V and 5 from J, leaving 11 bases between them. The CDR3 length is 14 residues. CDR1 and CDR2 (germline): SGHRS, YFSETQ. CDR3 residues: CASSLDRGGYGYTF. The CDR3 nucleotides read TGCGCCAGCAGCTTGGACCGGGGAGGATATGGCTACACCTTC.

The rearrangement uses TRBV5-6 and TRBJ2-5; a weak D match, TRBD1 (5 bases). CDR3 length equals 14 residues. Trimming removed 3 bases at V and 5 bases at J, with 14 bases between. Germline CDR1 is SGHDT and CDR2 is YYEEEE. CDR3 nucleotides: TGTGCCAGCAGCTCAGGTCCCAAGGGGGAGACCCAGTACTTC. This encodes CASSSGPKGETQYF.

V gene TRBV6-5 combines with J gene TRBJ1-1, with D perhaps matching TRBD1 (6 bases). CDR3 size: 13 residues. Trimming cost V 6 bases and J 8 bases, with 16 bases left between them. Germline CDR1 MNHEY, CDR2 SVGAGI. The CDR3 coding sequence is TGTGCCAGCAGCCGCTCACAGGGCAGAGAAGCTTTCTTT. Its translation is CASSRSQGREAFF.